This T cell receptor (beta chain) was found in a study of CD8+CD57+ T cells in acquired aplastic anemia. This clonotype was recorded at least ten times. An expansion of CD8+CD57+ cells by flow cytometry had been shown in patients chosen for sequencing. Using genomic DNA as the template, TCR beta VDJ and CDR3 profiling was carried out. Each CDR3 protein gets one entry after TCRdb re-called the reads with MiXCR. The repertoire has more than 95,000 distinct CDR3 sequences, over 30% of them found once; the top ten carry approximately 2.6%. The trim removed 5 bases at V and 7 bases at J, leaving 5 bases unmatched. The CDR3 spans 14 residues. Per germline, CDR1 MRHNA and CDR2 SNTAGT.

The chain recombines TRBV6-4 with TRBJ2-1; 10 bases match TRBD2. The clonotype comes from a human donor with aplastic anemia. Sequences were obtained from sorted CD4+, CD8+, or CD8+CD57+ T cells (not recorded which) from PBMCs. CDR3 region: CASSRTSGPNEQFF. DNA of the CDR3: TGTGCCAGCAGTAGGACTAGCGGCCCTAATGAGCAGTTCTTC.